This TCR beta chain was recovered during a study of human T cells and chemical hapten exposure. TCRdb redid the calling of the RACE reads with MiXCR, one entry per CDR3 protein. The sample holds 100,000 or so distinct CDR3 sequences, about 9.3% seen once. CDR1 SEHNR and CDR2 FQNEAQ come from the germline V gene (reference sequence). V was trimmed by 4 bases and J by 0 bases, leaving 9 bases between them. This CDR3 region has 14 residues. Time point given: patch test 2, 6 weeks after DPC sensitization. The treatment was: therapeutic diphenylcyclopropenone sensitization with weekly scalp DPC. This chain connects TRBV7-9 to TRBJ1-1; tentative D call: TRBD1 (6 bases). This sequence originates from a middle-aged woman with alopecia areata. Some clones in this sample may be carry-over from other donors' samples. Here the sequenced sample was whole blood, taken in connection with sensitization to the hapten diphenylcyclopropenone (DPC). CDR3 DNA: TGTGCCAGCAGCTATTCAGGGGTGAACACTGAAGCTTTCTTT. Translation gives CASSYSGVNTEAFF.